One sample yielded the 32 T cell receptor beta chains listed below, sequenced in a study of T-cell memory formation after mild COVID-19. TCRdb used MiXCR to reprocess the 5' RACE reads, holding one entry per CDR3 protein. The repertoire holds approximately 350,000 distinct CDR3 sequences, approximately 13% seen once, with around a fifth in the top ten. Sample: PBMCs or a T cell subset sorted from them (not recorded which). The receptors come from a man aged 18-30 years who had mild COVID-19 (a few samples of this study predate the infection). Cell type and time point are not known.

The DNA of the CDR3 is TGTGCCAGCAGCGTTAATTGGGACAGTAGCTACACCTTC. Protein: CASSVNWDSSYTF. This chain uses TRBV7-2 with TRBJ1-2, with TRBD1 matching over 7 bases. The CDR3 runs 13 residues. The V and J ends lost 5 bases and 9 bases, in that order; junction bases with no gene match: 9. Germline V lookup: CDR1 SGHTA, CDR2 FQGNSA.

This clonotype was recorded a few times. The CDR3 DNA reads as TGCGCCAGCAGCCCCGGAGGGGCGGGGGGGCCAGATACGCAGTATTTT. Translating it yields CASSPGGAGGPDTQYF. The chain carries TRBV4-1 and TRBJ2-3, with 9 nucleotides matching TRBD2. The CDR3 consists of 16 residues. The V gene end was trimmed by 4 bases and the J gene end by 4 bases; junction bases not matched to a gene: 9. CDR1 is MGHRA, CDR2 YSYEKL, per germline.

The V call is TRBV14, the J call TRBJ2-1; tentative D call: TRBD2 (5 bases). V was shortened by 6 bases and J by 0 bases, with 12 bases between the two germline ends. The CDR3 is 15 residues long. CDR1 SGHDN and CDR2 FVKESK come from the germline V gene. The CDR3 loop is CASRERISSYNEQFF. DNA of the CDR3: TGTGCCAGCAGAGAGCGGATAAGCTCCTACAATGAGCAGTTCTTC.

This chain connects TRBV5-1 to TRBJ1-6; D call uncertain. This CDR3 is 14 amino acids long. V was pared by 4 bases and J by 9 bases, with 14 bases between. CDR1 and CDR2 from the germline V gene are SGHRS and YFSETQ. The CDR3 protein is CASSQSTSGSPLHF. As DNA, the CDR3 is TGCGCCAGCAGCCAGAGCACGAGCGGTTCACCCCTCCACTTT. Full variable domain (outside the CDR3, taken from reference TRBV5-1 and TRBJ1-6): KAGVTQTPRYLIKTRGQQVTLSCSPISGHRSVSWYQQTPGQGLQFLFEYFSETQRNKGNFPGRFSGRQFSNSRSEMNVSTLELGDSALYLCASSQSTSGSPLHFGNGTRLTVT.

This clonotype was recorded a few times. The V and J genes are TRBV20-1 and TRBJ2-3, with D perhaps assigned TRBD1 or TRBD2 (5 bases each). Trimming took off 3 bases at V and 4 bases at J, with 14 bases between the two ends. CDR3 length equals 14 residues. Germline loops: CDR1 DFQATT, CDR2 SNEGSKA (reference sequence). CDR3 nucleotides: TGCAGTGCTAGGGGGACCAGCCCCTCAGATACGCAGTATTTT. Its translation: CSARGTSPSDTQYF.

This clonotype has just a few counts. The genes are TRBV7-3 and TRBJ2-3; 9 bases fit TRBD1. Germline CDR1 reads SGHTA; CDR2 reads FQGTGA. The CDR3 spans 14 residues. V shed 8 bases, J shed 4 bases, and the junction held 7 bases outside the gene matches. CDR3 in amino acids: CASGPGQGPDTQYF. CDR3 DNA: TGTGCCAGCGGTCCGGGACAGGGACCAGATACGCAGTATTTT.

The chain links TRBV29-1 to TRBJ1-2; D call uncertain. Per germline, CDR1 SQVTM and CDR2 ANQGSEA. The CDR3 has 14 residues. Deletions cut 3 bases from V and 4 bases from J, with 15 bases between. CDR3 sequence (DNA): TGCAGCGTTGACCTGGCGGCAGAGTCCTATGGCTACACCTTC. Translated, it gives CSVDLAAESYGYTF.

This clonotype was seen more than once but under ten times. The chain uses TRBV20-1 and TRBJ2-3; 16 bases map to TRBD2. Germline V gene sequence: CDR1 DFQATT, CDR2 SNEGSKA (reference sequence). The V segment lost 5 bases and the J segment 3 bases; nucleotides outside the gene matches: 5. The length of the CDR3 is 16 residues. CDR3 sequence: CSARPGLAGGTDTQYF. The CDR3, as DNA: TGCAGTGCTCGACCGGGACTAGCGGGGGGGACAGATACGCAGTATTTT.

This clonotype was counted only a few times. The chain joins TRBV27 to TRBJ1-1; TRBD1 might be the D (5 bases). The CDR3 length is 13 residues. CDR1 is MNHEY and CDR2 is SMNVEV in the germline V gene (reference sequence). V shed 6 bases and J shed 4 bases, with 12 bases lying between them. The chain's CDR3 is CASRDTAATEAFF. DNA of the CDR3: TGTGCCAGCAGGGACACAGCGGCCACTGAAGCTTTCTTT.

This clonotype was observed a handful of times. The CDR3 DNA is TGTGCCAGCAGCTGGGGACAGGGGGCGGGAGGAACTGAAGCTTTCTTT. It specifies CASSWGQGAGGTEAFF. This chain links TRBV7-2 with TRBJ1-1, with TRBD1 matching over 12 bases. V shed 4 bases, J shed 5 bases, and the junction held 8 bases outside the gene matches. CDR1 and CDR2 from the germline V gene are SGHTA and FQGNSA. This CDR3 is built from 16 residues.

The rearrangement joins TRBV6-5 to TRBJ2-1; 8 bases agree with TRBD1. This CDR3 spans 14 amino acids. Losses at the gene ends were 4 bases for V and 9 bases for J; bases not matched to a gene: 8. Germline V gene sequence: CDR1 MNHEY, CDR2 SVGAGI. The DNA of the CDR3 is TGTGCCAGCAGTTTGGGACAGGCAATCTCTGAGCAGTTCTTC. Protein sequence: CASSLGQAISEQFF.

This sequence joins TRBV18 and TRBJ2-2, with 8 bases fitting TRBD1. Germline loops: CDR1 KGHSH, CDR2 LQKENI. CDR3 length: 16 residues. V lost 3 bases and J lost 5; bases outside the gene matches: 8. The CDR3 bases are TGTGCCAGCTCACCCCAGGACAGGGTTTGGACCGGGGAGCTGTTTTTT. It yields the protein CASSPQDRVWTGELFF.

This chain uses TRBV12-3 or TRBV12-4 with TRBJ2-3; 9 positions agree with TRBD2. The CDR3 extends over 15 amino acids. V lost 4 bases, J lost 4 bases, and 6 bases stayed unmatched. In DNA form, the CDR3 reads TGTGCCAGCAGTTATAGCGGGGGAGGTTCAGATACGCAGTATTTT. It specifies CASSYSGGGSDTQYF.

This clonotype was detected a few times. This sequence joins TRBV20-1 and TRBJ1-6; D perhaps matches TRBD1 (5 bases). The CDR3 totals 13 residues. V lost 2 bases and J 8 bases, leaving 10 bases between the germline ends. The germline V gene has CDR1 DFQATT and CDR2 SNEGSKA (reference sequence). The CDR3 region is CSARRDLHSPLHF. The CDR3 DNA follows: TGCAGTGCTAGAAGGGACCTCCATTCACCCCTCCACTTT.

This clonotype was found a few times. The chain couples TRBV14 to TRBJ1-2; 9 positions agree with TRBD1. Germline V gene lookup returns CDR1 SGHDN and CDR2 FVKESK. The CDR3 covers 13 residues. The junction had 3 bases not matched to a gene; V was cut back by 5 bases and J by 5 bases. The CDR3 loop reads CASSDRGSYGYTF. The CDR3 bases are TGTGCCAGCAGCGACAGGGGGAGTTATGGCTACACCTTC.

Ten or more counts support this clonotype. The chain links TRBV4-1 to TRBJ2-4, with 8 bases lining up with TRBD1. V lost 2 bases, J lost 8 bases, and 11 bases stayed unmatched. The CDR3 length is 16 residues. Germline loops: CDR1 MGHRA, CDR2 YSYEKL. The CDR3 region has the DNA TGCGCCAGCAGCCAACTTCTGGGGATGACAGGGGACATTCAGTACTTC. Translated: CASSQLLGMTGDIQYF.

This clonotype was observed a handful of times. The chain's CDR3 is CASSQDGYSGGGLDTQYF. DNA for the CDR3: TGCGCCAGCAGCCAAGACGGATATAGCGGTGGCGGCCTGGATACGCAGTATTTT. The rearrangement uses TRBV4-3 and TRBJ2-3; perhaps TRBD2 as D (6 bases). V was shortened by 0 bases and J by 6 bases, with 22 bases between the two germline ends. The germline V gene encodes CDR1 LGHNA and CDR2 YSLEER. This CDR3 comprises 18 residues.

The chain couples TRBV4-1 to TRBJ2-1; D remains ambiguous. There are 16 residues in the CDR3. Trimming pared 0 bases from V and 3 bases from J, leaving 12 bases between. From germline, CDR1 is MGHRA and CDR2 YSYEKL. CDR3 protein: CASSQDSPSLYNEQFF. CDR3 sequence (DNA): TGCGCCAGCAGCCAAGACTCCCCTTCTCTCTACAATGAGCAGTTCTTC.

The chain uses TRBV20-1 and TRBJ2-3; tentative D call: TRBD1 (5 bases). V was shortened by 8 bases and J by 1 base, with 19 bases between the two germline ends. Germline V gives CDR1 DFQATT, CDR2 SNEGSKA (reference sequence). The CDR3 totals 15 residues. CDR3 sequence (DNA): TGCAGTTCCCCGGGCTACCAGGGTGGCACAGATACGCAGTATTTT. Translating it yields CSSPGYQGGTDTQYF.

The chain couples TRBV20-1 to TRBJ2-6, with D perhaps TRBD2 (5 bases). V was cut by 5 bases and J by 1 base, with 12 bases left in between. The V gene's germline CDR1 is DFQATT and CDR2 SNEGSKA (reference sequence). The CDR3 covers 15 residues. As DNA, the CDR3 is TGCAGTGCTCCACGACGGGATTCTGGGGCCAACGTCCTGACTTTC. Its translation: CSAPRRDSGANVLTF.

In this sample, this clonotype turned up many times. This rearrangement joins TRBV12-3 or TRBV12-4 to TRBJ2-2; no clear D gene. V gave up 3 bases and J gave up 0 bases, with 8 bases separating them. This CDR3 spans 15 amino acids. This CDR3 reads CASSFPTANTGELFF. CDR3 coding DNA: TGTGCCAGCAGTTTCCCTACAGCGAACACCGGGGAGCTGTTTTTT.

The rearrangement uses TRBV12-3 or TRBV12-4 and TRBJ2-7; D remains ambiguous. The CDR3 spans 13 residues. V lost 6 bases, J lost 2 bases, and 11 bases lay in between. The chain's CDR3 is CASRDPAAYEQYF. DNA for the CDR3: TGTGCCAGCAGGGACCCGGCGGCCTACGAGCAGTACTTC.

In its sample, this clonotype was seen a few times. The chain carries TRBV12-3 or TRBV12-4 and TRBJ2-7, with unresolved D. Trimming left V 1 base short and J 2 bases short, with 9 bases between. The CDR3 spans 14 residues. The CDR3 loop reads CASSLGLVTYEQYF. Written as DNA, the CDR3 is TGTGCCAGCAGTTTAGGCCTGGTCACCTACGAGCAGTACTTC.

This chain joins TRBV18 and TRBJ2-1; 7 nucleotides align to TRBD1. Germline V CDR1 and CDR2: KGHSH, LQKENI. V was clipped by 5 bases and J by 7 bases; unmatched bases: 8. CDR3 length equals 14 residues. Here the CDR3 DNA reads TGTGCCAGCTCAGCTTGGGACAGTACAAATGAGCAGTTCTTC. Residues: CASSAWDSTNEQFF.

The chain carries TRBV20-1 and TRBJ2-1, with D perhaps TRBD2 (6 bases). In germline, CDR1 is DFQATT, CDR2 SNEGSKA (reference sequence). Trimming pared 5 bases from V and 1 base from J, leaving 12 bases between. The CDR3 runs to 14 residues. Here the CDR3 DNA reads TGCAGTGCTTTGGTAGCGGTTTCCTACAATGAGCAGTTCTTC. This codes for CSALVAVSYNEQFF.

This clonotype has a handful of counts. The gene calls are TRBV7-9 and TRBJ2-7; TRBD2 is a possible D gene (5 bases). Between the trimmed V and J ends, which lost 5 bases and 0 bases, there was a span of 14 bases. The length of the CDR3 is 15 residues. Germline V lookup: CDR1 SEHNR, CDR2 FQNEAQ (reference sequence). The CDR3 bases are TGTGCCAGCAGCCTCCTTCCCGGGGACTCCTACGAGCAGTACTTC. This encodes CASSLLPGDSYEQYF.

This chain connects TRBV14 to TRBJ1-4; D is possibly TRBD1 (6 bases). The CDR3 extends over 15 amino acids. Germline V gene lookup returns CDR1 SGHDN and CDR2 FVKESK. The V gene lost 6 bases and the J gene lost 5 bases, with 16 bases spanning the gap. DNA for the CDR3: TGTGCCAGCAGTCAAAGTAGGGGGACCAATGAAAAACTGTTTTTT. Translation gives CASSQSRGTNEKLFF.

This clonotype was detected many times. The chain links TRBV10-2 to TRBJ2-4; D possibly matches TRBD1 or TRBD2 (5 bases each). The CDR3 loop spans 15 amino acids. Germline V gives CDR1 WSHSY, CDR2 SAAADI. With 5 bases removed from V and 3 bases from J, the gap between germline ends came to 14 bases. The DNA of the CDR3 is TGCGCCAGCAGTCAACCCCGGGACGGCAAAAACATTCAGTACTTC. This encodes CASSQPRDGKNIQYF.

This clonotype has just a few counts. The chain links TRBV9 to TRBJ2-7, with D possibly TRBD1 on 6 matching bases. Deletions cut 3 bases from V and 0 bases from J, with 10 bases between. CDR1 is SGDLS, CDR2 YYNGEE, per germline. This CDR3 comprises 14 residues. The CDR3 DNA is TGTGCCAGCAGCGAGGGACACCTCTCCTACGAGCAGTACTTC. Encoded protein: CASSEGHLSYEQYF.

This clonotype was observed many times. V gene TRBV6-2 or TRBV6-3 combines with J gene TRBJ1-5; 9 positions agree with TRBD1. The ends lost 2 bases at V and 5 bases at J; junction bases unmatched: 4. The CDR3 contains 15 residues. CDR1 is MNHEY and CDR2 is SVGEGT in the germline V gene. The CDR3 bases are TGTGCCAGCAGTTACCCGGGACAGGGTTATCAGCCCCAGCATTTT. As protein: CASSYPGQGYQPQHF.

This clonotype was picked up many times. CDR3 protein: CASSWRDLTDTQYF. CDR3 DNA: TGCGCCAGCAGCTGGCGGGACCTCACAGATACGCAGTATTTT. The V call is TRBV5-1, the J call TRBJ2-3; D perhaps matches TRBD2 (6 bases). V lost 3 bases, J lost 2 bases, and 10 bases lay in between. The CDR3 consists of 14 residues. From germline, CDR1 is SGHRS and CDR2 YFSETQ.

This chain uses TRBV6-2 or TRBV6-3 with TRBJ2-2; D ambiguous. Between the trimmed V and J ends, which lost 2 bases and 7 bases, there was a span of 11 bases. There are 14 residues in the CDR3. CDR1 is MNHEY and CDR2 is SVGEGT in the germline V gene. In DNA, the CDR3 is TGTGCCAGCAGTTACCCGGCTTTTGACGGGGAGCTGTTTTTT. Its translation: CASSYPAFDGELFF.